The following is a T cell receptor (beta chain) sequence with its context. This clone was seen many times. Its target antigen remains unknown. Read sequence stops 3 residues before the CDR3 end, and the germline J gene provides the missing end. This record belongs to a study of T cell clonality in common variable immunodeficiency (dated by TCRdb to the mid-2010s). Points the paper makes about the study in general: It was noted by the authors that sequencing of the repertoires of T cell subpopulations would be needed to clarify the cause of the increased clonality in CVID. TCRbeta clonality was higher in CVID subjects than in healthy controls (t-test p = 0.018), and the increase was most characteristic of about a third of subjects. Even though DNA input was the same, control samples had an average of around 78,000 unique sequences each, compared with approximately 32,000 in CVID samples. CVID TCRbeta sequences reportedly showed fewer deletions and N-nucleotide insertions and lacked highly modified clones with 13 or more V deletions. Correlations between repertoire features and clinical complications were limited by patient heterogeneity within the CVID cohort. CVID subjects shared fewer TCRbeta clones with each other than healthy controls did (p < 0.0001).

Equivalent amounts of genomic DNA from CVID and control samples were used as sequencing input. For every sample, a 60 bp segment covering the rearranged TCRbeta CDR3 region was amplified and then sequenced. TCRbeta amplification used the immunoSEQ assay, a bias-corrected multiplex PCR with high-throughput sequencing. For the original study's pipeline: Every unique nucleotide sequence counted as a clone and was annotated with V, D and J genes, copy number and frequency. Sequences were labeled productive if in frame, and non-productive if out of frame or containing stop codons. As previously described, clonality was calculated on the basis of Shannon's entropy. Mean CDR3 Kyte-Doolittle hydropathy was derived from the predicted amino acid sequences of productive clones. The R hclust function was used to hierarchically cluster scaled V gene usage with Manhattan distance and complete linkage. Clone sharing by CDR3 amino acid sequence was assessed by resampling 12 repertoires per group over 100 rounds. The repertoires were searched for 70 published EBV-specific TCRbeta sequences and some 230 published CMV-specific TCRbeta sequences. A couple of CVID samples yielding fewer than 10,000 sequences were excluded from analysis, leaving approximately 40 CVID repertoires. This is the immuneACCESS table as TCRdb keeps it, with only in-frame sequences that have V and J called. A part of the clones is gone; compared with another copy, unresolved V genes explain less than half, and the rest is unexplained. The V and J calls and clone size are taken from that table; D and trimming were inferred from the DNA. This sample is represented by tens of thousands of clones, with no singletons among them. The ten largest clones take up around 0.82% of the sample.

Taken from cysteine to phenylalanine, the CDR3 has 16 residues. Of the CDR3's DNA, 39 bases were read; they are in frame from base 1. V is reduced by 0 bases and J by 6 bases, leaving a spacing of 15 bases between them. Per the germline V gene, MNHNS is the CDR1 and SASEGT is the CDR2. Most of the CVID patients and most of the healthy controls were of Caucasian heritage. Heparinized peripheral whole blood samples of about 4.5 to 8 ml were collected from each donor. Genomic DNA from adults with common variable immune deficiency (CVID) and from healthy adult controls was used to sequence TCRbeta CDR3 repertoires. A total of some 22 healthy adult volunteers (around 12 female and approximately 10 male; age range roughly 23 to 75 years, mean age about 34) were included in the control group. To isolate peripheral blood mononuclear cells, diluted blood was subjected to density centrifugation over Hypaque 1077 or Ficoll-Paque. Genomic DNA was extracted from unsorted mononuclear cells by Qiagen column purification or by a centrifugation-based method.

Sequenced: peripheral blood mononuclear cells. The TCR was taken from a person aged 18 to 75 in good health. This chain is built from TRBV6-1 and TRBJ2-1; the D region possibly corresponds to TRBD1 (5 bases align). The CDR3 protein is CASSEALLQGSNEQFF. The CDR3 DNA, read in part, is TGTGCCAGCAGTGAAGCGCTTTTGCAGGGTAGCAATGAG.